The 15 T cell receptor beta chains below come from one sample, sequenced in a study of blood T cells in healthy people across ages. It was with a sample-barcoded 5' primer and a J-beta primer mix that a second PCR of about 6 to 11 cycles was run. TCRdb re-called the 5' RACE reads through MiXCR, storing one row per CDR3 protein. The sample contains about 1.5 million distinct CDR3 sequences, about 42% of which appear only once. Material: blood. The receptors stem from a woman between 18 and 30 years old in good health.

This clonotype has just one count. V is TRBV5-1 and J is TRBJ2-1; 9 nucleotides line up with TRBD2. V dropped 0 bases and J dropped 2; count of bases not matched to a gene: 6. The CDR3 has 17 residues. CDR1 is SGHRS and CDR2 is YFSETQ in the germline V gene. The CDR3 is CASSLALAGYPYNEQFF. CDR3 DNA: TGCGCCAGCAGCTTGGCGCTAGCGGGGTACCCCTACAATGAGCAGTTCTTC.

This chain joins TRBV12-3 or TRBV12-4 and TRBJ1-1; TRBD1 aligns across 8 bases. This CDR3 has 15 amino acids. V dropped 11 bases and J dropped 1; count of bases not matched to a gene: 12. CDR3 loop: CAGSRQGAGNTEAFF. CDR3 bases: TGTGCCGGCTCTCGGCAGGGGGCTGGGAACACTGAAGCTTTCTTT.

The chain combines TRBV5-1 with TRBJ2-7; unclear D gene. Trimming took 0 bases from V and 4 from J, leaving 11 bases between them. The germline V gene encodes CDR1 SGHRS and CDR2 YFSETQ. The CDR3 covers 14 residues. The CDR3 loop is CASSLAETQYEQYF. For the CDR3, the DNA is TGCGCCAGCAGCTTGGCCGAGACACAATACGAGCAGTACTTC.

The gene calls are TRBV9 and TRBJ1-1; no clear D gene. The length of the CDR3 is 14 residues. CDR1 and CDR2 (germline): SGDLS, YYNGEE. V was cut by 4 bases and J by 6 bases, with 16 bases left in between. CDR3 sequence: CASSPGGSAPEAFF. As DNA, the CDR3 is TGTGCCAGCAGCCCTGGAGGGAGCGCCCCTGAAGCTTTCTTT.

The table lists this clonotype with a few counts. One end of the junction fails to match germline, which may point to a read error. The V gene is TRBV27, the J gene TRBJ2-1; the match to TRBD2 covers 7 bases. The CDR3 has 13 residues. Germline assignment: CDR1 MNHEY and CDR2 SMNVEV (reference sequence). CDR3 sequence: CASSPRDYDEQFF. For the CDR3, the DNA is TGTGCCAGCAGTCCACGGGACTACGATGAGCAGTTCTTC.

The chain joins TRBV7-3 to TRBJ2-2; no reliable D call. This CDR3 has 14 residues. Trimming pared 5 bases from V and 0 bases from J, leaving 7 bases between. The germline V gene has CDR1 SGHTA and CDR2 FQGTGA. CDR3: CASSHATNTGELFF. CDR3 DNA sequence: TGTGCCAGCAGCCACGCCACGAACACCGGGGAGCTGTTTTTT.

This clonotype was seen a few times. The V gene is TRBV12-3 or TRBV12-4, the J gene TRBJ2-7; possibly TRBD2 for D (6 bases). The ends were cut back, 7 bases at V and 0 bases at J, with 16 bases in the middle. CDR3 length: 15 amino acids. DNA of the CDR3: TGTGCCAGCACCCCTAAGGTGGGAGGCTCCTACGAGCAGTACTTC. It yields the protein CASTPKVGGSYEQYF.

This clonotype has a handful of counts. The rearrangement uses TRBV4-3 and TRBJ2-3; D is perhaps TRBD2 (5 bases). The CDR3 is 19 amino acids. CDR1 LGHNA and CDR2 YSLEER come from the germline V gene. Trimming took 0 bases from V and 0 from J, leaving 19 bases between them. CDR3 residues: CASSQERDWLDTSTDTQYF. The CDR3 bases are TGCGCCAGCAGCCAAGAACGGGATTGGTTAGATACTAGCACAGATACGCAGTATTTT.

The chain is built from TRBV7-9 and TRBJ2-5; TRBD2 might be the D (5 bases). CDR1 and CDR2 from the germline V gene are SEHNR and FQNEAQ (reference sequence). V was clipped by 2 bases and J by 5 bases, with 9 bases between them. The CDR3 runs to 13 residues. In nucleotides, the CDR3 is TGTGCCAGCAGCTTATGGCTAGCCGAGACCCAGTACTTC. Its protein is CASSLWLAETQYF.

The chain links TRBV6-5 to TRBJ1-1; D possibly corresponds to TRBD1 (6 bases). The V gene's germline CDR1 is MNHEY and CDR2 SVGAGI. Trimming removed 3 bases from V and 1 base from J, with 12 bases in between. The CDR3 contains 15 residues. The chain's CDR3 is CASSYTGLKNTEAFF. The CDR3 DNA reads as TGTGCCAGCAGTTATACAGGGTTGAAGAACACTGAAGCTTTCTTT.

This clonotype has just a few counts. The rearrangement joins TRBV7-9 to TRBJ2-3; D might be TRBD2 (6 bases). The CDR3 loop spans 16 amino acids. The V end was cut by 0 bases, the J end by 1 base, with 11 bases between. The germline gives CDR1 SEHNR, CDR2 FQNEAQ (reference sequence). The CDR3 bases are TGTGCCAGCAGCTTAGCCGTACTAGCCCGCACAGATACGCAGTATTTT. Its translation: CASSLAVLARTDTQYF.

This clonotype was detected only a few times. The chain has TRBV2 and TRBJ2-3; D ambiguous. Germline CDR1 reads SNHLY; CDR2 reads FYNNEI. The CDR3 is made up of 10 amino acids. V lost 7 bases and J 11 bases, leaving 10 bases between the germline ends. Here the CDR3 reads CASIRQKQYF. The CDR3 DNA follows: TGTGCCAGCATTCGGCAGAAGCAGTATTTT.

The gene calls are TRBV7-9 and TRBJ2-1; the D gene is possibly TRBD2 (5 bases). CDR1 and CDR2 from the germline V gene are SEHNR and FQNEAQ (reference sequence). The CDR3 totals 12 residues. The V gene lost 5 bases and the J gene lost 7 bases, with 9 bases spanning the gap. Here the CDR3 reads CASSHGLNEQFF. CDR3 nucleotide sequence: TGTGCCAGCAGCCATGGACTTAATGAGCAGTTCTTC.

The chain links TRBV5-1 to TRBJ1-3; possibly TRBD1 for D (6 bases). CDR1 and CDR2 from the germline V gene are SGHRS and YFSETQ. The CDR3 has 17 residues. Trimming took off 4 bases at V and 0 bases at J, with 17 bases between the two ends. CDR3 amino acids: CASSADSLGASGNTIYF. The DNA of the CDR3 is TGCGCCAGCAGCGCGGACAGCTTGGGGGCCTCTGGAAACACCATATATTTT.

This clonotype was recorded a few times. V and J are TRBV18 and TRBJ1-6; the D gene is possibly TRBD1 (5 bases). V was clipped by 4 bases and J by 3 bases, with 7 bases between them. CDR3 length equals 14 residues. In germline, CDR1 is KGHSH, CDR2 LQKENI. The CDR3 loop reads CASSRDGYNSPLHF. The CDR3 coding sequence is TGTGCCAGCTCACGGGACGGCTATAATTCACCCCTCCACTTT.